This T cell receptor beta chain stems from a study of blood T cell dynamics during melanoma immunotherapy. Time point here: week 3, after first cycle of checkpoint inhibitor. Generated by immunoSEQ multiplex PCR, the TCRdb table keeps only in-frame clones and is missing some. The sample has over 300 clones; around 68% are singletons. The germline gives CDR1 SGHTA, CDR2 FQGNSA. Trimming at V came to 6 bases and at J to 0 bases, leaving 9 bases not matched to a gene. The CDR3 has 16 amino acids. The rearrangement joins TRBV7-2 to TRBJ2-5; 8 bases map to TRBD2. This sequence originates from a human donor with melanoma. This sample comprised central memory CD8+ T cells from blood, obtained from a patient treated with checkpoint blockade. The CDR3 region is CASSASAGVHQETQYF. In DNA form, the CDR3 reads TGTGCCAGCAGTGCATCAGCGGGAGTGCACCAAGAGACCCAGTACTTC. The variable domain in full, with the rest retrieved from reference TRBV7-2 and TRBJ2-5, is GAGVSQSPSNKVTEKGKDVELRCDPISGHTALYWYRQSLGQGLEFLIYFQGNSAPDKSGLPSDRFSAERTGGSVSTLTIQRTQQEDSAVYLCASSASAGVHQETQYFGPGTRLLVL.